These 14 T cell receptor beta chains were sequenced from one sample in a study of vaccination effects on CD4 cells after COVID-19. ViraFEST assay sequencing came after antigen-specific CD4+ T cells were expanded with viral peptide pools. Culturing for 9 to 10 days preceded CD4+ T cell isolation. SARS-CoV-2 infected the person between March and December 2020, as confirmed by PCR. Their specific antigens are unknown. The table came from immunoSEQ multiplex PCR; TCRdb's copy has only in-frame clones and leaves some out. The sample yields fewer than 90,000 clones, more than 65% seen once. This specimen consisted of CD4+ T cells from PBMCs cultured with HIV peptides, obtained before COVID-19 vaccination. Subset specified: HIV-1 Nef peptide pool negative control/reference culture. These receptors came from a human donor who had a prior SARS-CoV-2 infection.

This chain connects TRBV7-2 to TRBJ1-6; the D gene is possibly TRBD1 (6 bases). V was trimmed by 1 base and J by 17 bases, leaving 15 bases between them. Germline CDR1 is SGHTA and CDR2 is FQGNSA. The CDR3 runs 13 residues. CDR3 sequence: CASSLEGGTGFHF. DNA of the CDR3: TGTGCCAGCAGCTTAGAAGGGGGAACAGGGTTCCACTTT.

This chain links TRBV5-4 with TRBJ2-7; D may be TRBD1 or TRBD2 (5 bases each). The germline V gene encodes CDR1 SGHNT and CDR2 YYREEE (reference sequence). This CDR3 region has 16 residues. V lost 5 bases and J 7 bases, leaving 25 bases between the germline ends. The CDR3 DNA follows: TGTGCCAGCAGGGGATCGACCGGGACGGACCCCTGGGAGCAGTACTTC. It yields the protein CASRGSTGTDPWEQYF.

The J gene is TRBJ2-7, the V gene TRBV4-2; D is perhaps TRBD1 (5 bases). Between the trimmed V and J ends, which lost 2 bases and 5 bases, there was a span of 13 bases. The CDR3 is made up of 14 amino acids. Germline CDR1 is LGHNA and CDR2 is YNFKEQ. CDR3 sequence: CASSQQQGFDEQYF. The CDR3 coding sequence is TGTGCCAGCAGCCAACAGCAGGGTTTCGACGAGCAGTACTTC.

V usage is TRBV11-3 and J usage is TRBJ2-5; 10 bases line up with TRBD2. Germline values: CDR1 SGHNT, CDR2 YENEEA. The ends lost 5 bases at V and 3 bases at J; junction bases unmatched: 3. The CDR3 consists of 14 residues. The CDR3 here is CASSTGLAEETQYF. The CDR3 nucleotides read TGTGCCAGCAGCACTGGACTAGCGGAAGAGACCCAGTACTTC.

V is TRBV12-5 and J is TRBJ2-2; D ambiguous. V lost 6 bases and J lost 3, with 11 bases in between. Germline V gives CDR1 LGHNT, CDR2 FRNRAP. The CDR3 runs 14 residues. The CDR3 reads CASGLDGYTGELFF. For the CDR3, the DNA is TGTGCTAGTGGCCTGGACGGGTACACCGGGGAGCTGTTTTTT.

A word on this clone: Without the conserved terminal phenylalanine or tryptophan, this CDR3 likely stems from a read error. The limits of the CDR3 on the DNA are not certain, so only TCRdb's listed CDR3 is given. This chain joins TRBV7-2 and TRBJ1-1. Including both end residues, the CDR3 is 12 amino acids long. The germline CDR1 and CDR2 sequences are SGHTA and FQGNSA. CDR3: CASSYGAPIPTV.

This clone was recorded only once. CDR3: CASPWGAPGELFF. CDR3 bases: TGTGCCAGCCCCTGGGGGGCCCCCGGGGAGCTGTTTTTT. The chain is built from TRBV25-1 and TRBJ2-2; possibly TRBD1 or TRBD2 for D (6 bases each). Between the trimmed V and J ends, which lost 8 bases and 6 bases, there was a span of 13 bases. Germline CDR1 is MGHDK and CDR2 is SYGVNS. This CDR3 comprises 13 residues.

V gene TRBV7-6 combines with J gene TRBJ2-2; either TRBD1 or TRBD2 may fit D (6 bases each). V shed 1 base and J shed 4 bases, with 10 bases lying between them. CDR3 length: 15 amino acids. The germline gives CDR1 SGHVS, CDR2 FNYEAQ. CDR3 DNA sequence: TGTGCCAGCAGCTTAGATCCGGGGGCCACCGGGGAGCTGTTTTTT. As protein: CASSLDPGATGELFF.

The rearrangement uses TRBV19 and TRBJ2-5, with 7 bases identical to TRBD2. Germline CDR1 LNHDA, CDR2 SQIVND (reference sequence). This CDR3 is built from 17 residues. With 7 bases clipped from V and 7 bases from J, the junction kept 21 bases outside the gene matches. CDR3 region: CASTPSGRESPRGTQYF. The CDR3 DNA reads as TGTGCCAGTACTCCCTCCGGGCGGGAGAGCCCGAGGGGGACCCAGTACTTC.

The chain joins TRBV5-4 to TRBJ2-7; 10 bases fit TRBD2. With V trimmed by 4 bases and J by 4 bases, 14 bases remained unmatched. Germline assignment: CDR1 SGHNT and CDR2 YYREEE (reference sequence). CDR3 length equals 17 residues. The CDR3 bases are TGTGCCAGCAGCCGCATGGGGCAGCGGGGGGGCCTTTACGAGCAGTACTTC. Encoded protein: CASSRMGQRGGLYEQYF. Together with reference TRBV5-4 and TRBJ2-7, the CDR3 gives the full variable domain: ETGVTQSPTHLIKTRGQQVTLRCSSQSGHNTVSWYQQALGQGPQFIFQYYREEENGRGNFPPRFSGLQFPNYSSELNVNALELDDSALYLCASSRMGQRGGLYEQYFGPGTRLTVT.

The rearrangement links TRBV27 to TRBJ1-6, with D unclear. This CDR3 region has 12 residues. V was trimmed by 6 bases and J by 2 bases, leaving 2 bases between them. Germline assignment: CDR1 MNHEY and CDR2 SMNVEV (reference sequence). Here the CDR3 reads CASSPYNSPLHF. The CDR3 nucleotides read TGTGCCAGCAGCCCCTATAATTCACCCCTCCACTTT.

The CDR3 here is CASTRQGANEKLFF. The CDR3 nucleotides are TGTGCCAGCACCCGACAGGGGGCTAATGAAAAACTGTTTTTT. V and J are TRBV18 and TRBJ1-4; 9 nucleotides agree with TRBD1. This CDR3 spans 14 amino acids. Germline V gene data show CDR1 as KGHSH and CDR2 as LQKENI. After removal of 8 bases from V and 3 bases from J, the junction contained 4 bases not matched to a gene.

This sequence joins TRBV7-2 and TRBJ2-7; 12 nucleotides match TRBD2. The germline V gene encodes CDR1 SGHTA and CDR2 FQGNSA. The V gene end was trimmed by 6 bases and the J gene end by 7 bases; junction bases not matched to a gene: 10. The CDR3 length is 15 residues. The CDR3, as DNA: TGTGCCAGCAGTGGCCTAGCGGGAGGGCCGAAGGAGCAGTACTTC. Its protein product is CASSGLAGGPKEQYF.

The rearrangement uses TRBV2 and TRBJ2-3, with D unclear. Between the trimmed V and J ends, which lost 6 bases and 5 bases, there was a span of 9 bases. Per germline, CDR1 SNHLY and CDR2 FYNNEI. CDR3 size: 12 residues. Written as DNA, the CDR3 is TGTGCCAGCAGGGACGACCGAGATACGCAGTATTTT. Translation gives CASRDDRDTQYF. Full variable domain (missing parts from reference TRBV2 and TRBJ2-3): EPEVTQTPSHQVTQMGQEVILRCVPISNHLYFYWYRQILGQKVEFLVSFYNNEISEKSEIFDDQFSVERPDGSNFTLKIRSTKLEDSAMYFCASRDDRDTQYFGPGTRLTVL.